This T cell receptor (beta chain) was documented in a study of T cell responses to AZD1222 COVID-19 vaccine. Whole-study findings and limits: Researchers took repertoire samples only after the peak T cell response had come. Possibly, clonal diversity was underestimated; donors were largely white British and included more females. Baseline seropositivity characterized only a handful of AZD1222 recipients.

Sequenced by immunoSEQ multiplex PCR; TCRdb stores in-frame clones only, minus some. The data hold roughly 66,000 clones, with 82% observed a single time. Of note for this clone: Its target is unknown.

The V and J ends lost 6 bases and 1 base respectively, with 7 bases between them. The CDR3 has 13 amino acids. Germline V lookup: CDR1 ENHRY, CDR2 SYGVKD. Specimen: peripheral blood, collected on day 0 of AZD1222 vaccination. The chain carries TRBV10-3 and TRBJ1-5, with D perhaps matching TRBD1 (5 bases). The TCR comes from an adult in good health. CDR3 nucleotide sequence: TGTGCCATCAGAGGGGACAGCAATCAGCCCCAGCATTTT. This gives the protein CAIRGDSNQPQHF.